This T cell receptor (beta chain) was retrieved from a study of T cell repertoires in cytomegalovirus infection. Study background: From public TCR beta signatures came an indication of both CMV infection and matching HLA type.

One entry per CDR3 protein results from TCRdb running MiXCR on the reads. Of about 310,000 distinct CDR3 sequences in the sample, around 25% were seen once. Study findings and constraints: The ex vivo response was dominated by HLA-C-restricted CMV-specific TCR beta clonotypes.

Only a few counts were recorded for this clonotype. As yet, its antigen is unknown. Trimming cost V 4 bases and J 4 bases, with 10 bases left between them. The CDR3 is made up of 13 amino acids. CDR1 and CDR2 (germline): SGHTA, FQGNSA. The sequencing used cultured PBMCs, collected from culture after CMV antigen stimulation. V gene TRBV7-2 combines with J gene TRBJ2-5; D is unresolved. This clonotype was sampled from a human donor in good health (CMV status not recorded). Some clones in this sample may be carry-over from other donors' samples. For the CDR3, the DNA is TGTGCCAGCAGCTGGCGGTCGGGAGAGACCCAGTACTTC. This gives the protein CASSWRSGETQYF.